These 7 T cell receptor beta chains came from one sample sequenced in a study of control samples from healthy donors and cancer patients. The protocol was immunoSEQ multiplex PCR, while the TCRdb copy is restricted to in-frame clones and leaves out a portion. The sample records about 65,000 clones, roughly nine tenths being singletons. The sample was PBMCs. The source of these receptors is a woman between 45 and 60 years old with colorectal cancer.

The chain has TRBV10-3 and TRBJ1-3; maybe TRBD1 (5 bases). In germline, CDR1 is ENHRY, CDR2 SYGVKD. The CDR3 loop spans 15 amino acids. Trimming took off 9 bases at V and 6 bases at J, with 21 bases between the two ends. Written as DNA, the CDR3 is TGTGCCATAGTCTCGGGACGGACGTCGGAAAACACCATATATTTT. Amino acid sequence: CAIVSGRTSENTIYF.

Remarks on this clone: The sample has other DNA sequences that encode this CDR3 too. V and J are TRBV12-3 or TRBV12-4 and TRBJ1-3; 7 bases are a match to TRBD1. The CDR3 sequence is 13 residues long. CDR3 in amino acids: CASQGNAGNTIYF. The CDR3 bases are TGTGCTTCACAGGGGAACGCTGGAAACACCATATATTTT.

This rearrangement joins TRBV6-1 to TRBJ1-1; a possible D gene is TRBD1 (5 bases). This CDR3 comprises 13 residues. V was cut by 2 bases and J by 5 bases, with 9 bases left in between. The germline CDR1 and CDR2 sequences are MNHNS and SASEGT. CDR3 bases: TGTGCCAGCAGTGAAAGTGGGGGGACTGAAGCTTTCTTT. It is translated as CASSESGGTEAFF.

The chain joins TRBV28 to TRBJ2-5, with D possibly being TRBD2 (6 bases). V dropped 6 bases and J dropped 5 bases, with 19 bases sitting between them. Germline lookup yields CDR1 MDHEN and CDR2 SYDVKM. The CDR3 covers 15 residues. The CDR3 reads CASRLAVGGMETQYF. The CDR3 nucleotides read TGTGCCAGCAGATTAGCGGTTGGAGGTATGGAGACCCAGTACTTC.

V usage is TRBV5-6 and J usage is TRBJ2-7; the D call may be TRBD1 or TRBD2 (6 bases each). The V end was cut by 0 bases, the J end by 6 bases, with 16 bases between. CDR1 is SGHDT and CDR2 is YYEEEE in the germline V gene. The CDR3 length is 15 residues. The CDR3 region has the DNA TGTGCCAGCAGCTTGGGGAGGGGGTCGAGACCCGAGCAGTACTTC. Residues: CASSLGRGSRPEQYF.

The genes are TRBV12-3 or TRBV12-4 and TRBJ1-1; D is unclear. The CDR3 totals 12 residues. V dropped 7 bases and J dropped 5 bases, with 11 bases sitting between them. The DNA of the CDR3 is TGTGCCAGCACCTACAGCAGGACTGAAGCTTTCTTT. It codes for CASTYSRTEAFF.

The chain couples TRBV6-5 to TRBJ1-2; D unresolved. The V gene lost 5 bases and the J gene lost 8 bases, with 21 bases spanning the gap. Germline CDR1 MNHEY, CDR2 SVGAGI. This CDR3 has 15 residues. CDR3 bases: TGTGCCAGCAGTCCCCAAGTTGACTTAACTTCGGGCTACACCTTC. It translates to CASSPQVDLTSGYTF.